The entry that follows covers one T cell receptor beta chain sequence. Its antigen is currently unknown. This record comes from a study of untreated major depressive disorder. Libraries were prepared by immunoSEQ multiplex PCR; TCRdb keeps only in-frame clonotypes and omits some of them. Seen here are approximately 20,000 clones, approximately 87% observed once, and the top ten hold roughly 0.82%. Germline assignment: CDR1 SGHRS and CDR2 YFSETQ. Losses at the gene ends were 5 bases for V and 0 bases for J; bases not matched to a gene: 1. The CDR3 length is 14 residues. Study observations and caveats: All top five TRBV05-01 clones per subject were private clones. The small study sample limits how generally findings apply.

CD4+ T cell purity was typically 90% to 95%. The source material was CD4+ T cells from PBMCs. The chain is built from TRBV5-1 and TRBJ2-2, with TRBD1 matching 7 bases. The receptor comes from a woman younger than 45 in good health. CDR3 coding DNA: TGCGCCAGCAGAGACAGGGCGAACACCGGGGAGCTGTTTTTT. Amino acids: CASRDRANTGELFF.